This is a list of T cell receptor beta chains from one sample in a study of radiation and T cells in renal cell carcinoma. Here immunoSEQ multiplex PCR was the method, and the copy in TCRdb shows in-frame clones only, minus some. Among approximately 150,000 clones listed, 65% to 90% were seen once. The specimen was blood, collected from a patient whose treatment included radiotherapy and nephrectomy. Source of these receptors: a woman aged 45-59 years with renal cell carcinoma. Both conserved end residues are part of each CDR3. D genes are given only for firm matches. Some rows mark clone size as missing; the rest say once, few, many or name a class of expanded clone.

cdr3_length	d_call	clone_size	v_call	j_call	cdr3_aa	cdr3_nt
13	-	-	TRBV5-1	TRBJ1-3	CASSPEWGNTIYF	TGCGCCAGCAGCCCCGAATGGGGAAACACCATATATTTT
14	TRBD1	-	TRBV19	TRBJ2-5	CASTRDRGWETQYF	TGTGCCAGTACCCGGGACAGGGGCTGGGAGACCCAGTACTTC
15	TRBD2	-	TRBV5-1	TRBJ2-2	CASSADPGGTGELFF	TGCGCCAGCAGCGCCGATCCCGGGGGGACCGGGGAGCTGTTTTTT
16	TRBD1	-	TRBV4-1	TRBJ1-5	CASSQTDRGYVQPQHF	TGCGCCAGCAGCCAAACGGACAGGGGGTATGTTCAGCCCCAGCATTTT
14	-	-	TRBV9	TRBJ2-7	CASSVGRASYEQYF	TGTGCCAGCAGCGTAGGGAGGGCTAGCTACGAGCAGTACTTC
11	-	few	TRBV7-2	TRBJ2-5	CASSAGETQYF	TGTGCCAGCAGCGCGGGGGAGACCCAGTACTTC
15	-	few	TRBV9	TRBJ2-5	CASSPTGTVKETQYF	TGTGCCAGCAGCCCGACCGGGACTGTTAAAGAGACCCAGTACTTC
13	-	-	TRBV19	TRBJ1-1	CASRRQGRAEAFF	TGTGCCAGCAGGAGGCAGGGGAGGGCTGAAGCTTTCTTT
15	-	-	TRBV5-1	TRBJ2-3	CASSLQGEGTDTQYF	TGCGCCAGCAGCTTGCAGGGAGAGGGCACAGATACGCAGTATTTT
14	TRBD1	-	TRBV19	TRBJ1-5	CASSTRTGNQPQHF	TGTGCCAGTAGTACAAGGACAGGGAATCAGCCCCAGCATTTT
16	TRBD2	-	TRBV5-1	TRBJ2-3	CASSLALGLAADTQYF	TGCGCCAGCAGCTTGGCCTTGGGACTAGCGGCAGATACGCAGTATTTT
14	-	-	TRBV2	TRBJ2-5	CASRWMGLGETQYF	TGTGCCAGCAGATGGATGGGGCTTGGAGAGACCCAGTACTTC
15	-	-	TRBV7-6	TRBJ2-2	CASSLVYRNTGELFF	TGTGCCAGCAGCTTAGTTTATCGGAACACCGGGGAGCTGTTTTTT
16	-	-	TRBV7-9	TRBJ2-5	CASSLTPASPAETQYF	TGTGCCAGCAGCTTAACCCCCGCCTCTCCAGCGGAGACCCAGTACTTC
19	TRBD2	-	TRBV7-2	TRBJ2-1	CASSPNPSSGSISYNEQFF	TGTGCCAGCAGCCCAAACCCCTCTAGCGGCTCTATCTCCTACAATGAGCAGTTCTTC
15	-	-	TRBV29-1	TRBJ1-2	CSVRGGHGQGYGYTF	TGCAGCGTTAGAGGGGGACACGGTCAAGGGTATGGCTACACCTTC
15	-	-	TRBV4-2	TRBJ1-4	CASSQEVLGGEKLFF	TGTGCCAGCAGCCAAGAGGTCCTCGGAGGTGAAAAACTGTTTTTT
14	-	-	TRBV6-6	TRBJ2-5	CASSYSLFEGTQYF	TGTGCCAGCAGTTACTCGCTATTTGAGGGGACCCAGTACTTC
16	-	-	TRBV19	TRBJ2-5	CASSKQRGAIQETQYF	TGTGCCAGTAGTAAACAAAGAGGGGCAATCCAAGAGACCCAGTACTTC
13	TRBD1	-	TRBV14	TRBJ1-1	CASSRLETGEAFF	TGTGCCAGCAGCCGTCTGGAGACAGGGGAAGCTTTCTTT
15	TRBD2	-	TRBV19	TRBJ2-5	CASSIGAGGRETQYF	TGTGCCAGTAGTATAGGAGCGGGGGGCAGAGAGACCCAGTACTTC
15	-	few	TRBV9	TRBJ2-3	CASSPRGQRTDTQYF	TGTGCCAGCAGCCCCCGAGGACAGCGAACAGATACGCAGTATTTT
15	-	-	TRBV19	TRBJ1-5	CASSIGGAWNQPQHF	TGTGCCAGTAGTATAGGGGGCGCGTGGAATCAGCCCCAGCATTTT
14	-	-	TRBV7-2	TRBJ2-7	CASSLSRADYEQYF	TGTGCCAGCAGCCTGAGTCGTGCCGACTACGAGCAGTACTTC
14	TRBD1	-	TRBV18	TRBJ1-3	CASSTDRAGNTIYF	TGTGCCAGCTCAACCGACAGGGCTGGAAACACCATATATTTT
14	-	once	TRBV5-1	TRBJ1-3	CASSGTLTSDTIYF	TGCGCCAGCAGCGGGACTTTAACGTCGGACACCATATATTTT
13	-	-	TRBV4-3	TRBJ1-3	CASSSGPRDTIYF	TGCGCCAGCAGCTCGGGACCTCGAGACACCATATATTTT
15	TRBD1	-	TRBV7-2	TRBJ2-7	CASSQTGTGVYEQYF	TGTGCCAGCAGCCAGACCGGGACAGGGGTGTACGAGCAGTACTTC
14	TRBD1	-	TRBV6-1	TRBJ2-7	CASSMTGGGYEQYF	TGTGCCAGCAGTATGACAGGGGGCGGCTACGAGCAGTACTTC
13	-	-	TRBV6-5	TRBJ1-1	CASSSILGAEAFF	TGTGCCAGCAGCTCCATTCTTGGTGCCGAAGCTTTCTTT
12	-	-	TRBV7-8	TRBJ1-1	CASSLRRTEAFF	TGTGCCAGCAGCCTCCGGCGGACTGAAGCTTTCTTT
15	TRBD2	-	TRBV6-4	TRBJ2-1	CASSEKAGGPDEQFF	TGTGCCAGCAGTGAAAAAGCGGGGGGGCCCGATGAGCAGTTCTTC
16	-	-	TRBV4-1	TRBJ2-2	CASSPGWGSNTGELFF	TGCGCCAGCAGCCCGGGGTGGGGGTCGAACACCGGGGAGCTGTTTTTT
14	-	-	TRBV7-3	TRBJ2-3	CASSYTGSTDTQYF	TGTGCCAGCAGCTATACCGGGAGCACAGATACGCAGTATTTT
15	-	-	TRBV6-1	TRBJ2-2	CASSESGQNTGELFF	TGTGCCAGCAGTGAGTCGGGGCAAAACACCGGGGAGCTGTTTTTT
13	-	-	TRBV9	TRBJ1-2	CASSLREGGGYTF	TGTGCCAGCAGCCTGCGGGAGGGCGGTGGCTACACCTTC
14	-	few	TRBV29-1	TRBJ1-5	CSVISGGGNQPQHF	TGCAGCGTTATCAGTGGAGGGGGCAATCAGCCCCAGCATTTT
18	TRBD1	-	TRBV5-1	TRBJ1-1	CASSLVGTGGSGNTEAFF	TGCGCCAGCAGCTTGGTAGGGACAGGAGGGAGTGGGAACACTGAAGCTTTCTTT
17	-	-	TRBV16	TRBJ1-4	CASSPARPGQINEKLFF	TGTGCCAGCAGCCCAGCGCGTCCAGGACAGATTAATGAAAAACTGTTTTTT
15	TRBD1	-	TRBV10-3	TRBJ1-6	CAISEYRGGNSPLHF	TGTGCCATCAGTGAGTACAGGGGCGGCAATTCACCCCTCCACTTT
11	-	-	TRBV28	TRBJ2-5	CASSFGETQYF	TGTGCCAGCAGTTTTGGGGAGACCCAGTACTTC
12	TRBD1	-	TRBV7-2	TRBJ2-3	CASSLGQGALYF	TGTGCCAGCAGCTTAGGACAGGGGGCTTTGTATTTT
16	-	-	TRBV5-4	TRBJ2-5	CASRQDGDRTKETQYF	TGTGCCAGCAGACAGGATGGGGACCGTACGAAAGAGACCCAGTACTTC
14	TRBD1	-	TRBV5-4	TRBJ1-2	CASSLGTANYGYTF	TGTGCCAGCAGCTTAGGGACAGCTAACTATGGCTACACCTTC
15	TRBD1	-	TRBV6-6	TRBJ2-7	CASSKGQAIPNEQYF	TGTGCCAGCAGTAAAGGACAGGCCATACCTAACGAGCAGTACTTC
15	-	-	TRBV6-4	TRBJ2-7	CASVRPGPTSPEQYF	TGTGCCAGCGTTCGACCAGGACCCACTAGCCCCGAGCAGTACTTC
15	-	-	TRBV2	TRBJ1-5	CASTKEGLGNQPQHF	TGTGCCAGCACGAAGGAAGGGTTGGGCAATCAGCCCCAGCATTTT
15	-	-	TRBV5-1	TRBJ2-3	CASRWSGGGTDTQYF	TGCGCCAGCAGATGGTCGGGGGGCGGTACAGATACGCAGTATTTT
14	-	-	TRBV28	TRBJ2-2	CASSSRGNTGELFF	TGTGCCAGCAGTTCCAGGGGCAACACCGGGGAGCTGTTTTTT
18	-	-	TRBV28	TRBJ1-2	CASSLYRTVRPPNYGYTF	TGTGCCAGCAGTTTATATAGGACAGTTCGACCTCCTAACTATGGCTACACCTTC
13	-	few	TRBV18	TRBJ1-2	CASSRAWDYGYTF	TGTGCCAGCTCACGAGCCTGGGACTATGGCTACACCTTC
15	-	-	TRBV4-2	TRBJ1-1	CASSQGGARGTEAFF	TGTGCCAGCAGCCAAGGCGGGGCGCGAGGCACTGAAGCTTTCTTT
16	-	-	TRBV30	TRBJ2-5	CAWSAPGTLFVGTQYF	TGTGCCTGGAGTGCCCCCGGGACCCTTTTCGTTGGGACCCAGTACTTC
13	-	-	TRBV7-2	TRBJ2-7	CASSSYSGYEQYF	TGTGCCAGCAGCTCTTATAGCGGATACGAGCAGTACTTC
12	-	few	TRBV7-9	TRBJ1-1	CASSPGAVEAFF	TGTGCCAGCAGCCCGGGCGCGGTGGAAGCTTTCTTT